This T cell receptor (beta chain) came from a study of blood T cell repertoires in COVID-19. The data were produced by immunoSEQ multiplex PCR, yet TCRdb's version contains in-frame clones alone and is incomplete. The table lists over 200,000 clones, 75% to 90% of them singletons. In germline, CDR1 is LNHDA, CDR2 SQIVND (reference sequence). Trimming at V came to 6 bases and at J to 4 bases, leaving 10 bases not matched to a gene. This CDR3 spans 16 amino acids. The chain uses TRBV19 and TRBJ2-1, with 9 nucleotides matching TRBD1. Material: peripheral blood. The source is a human donor in a cohort sampled during active COVID-19. The DNA of the CDR3 is TGTGCCAGTAGAACCACCGGGACAGGGAATTACAATGAGCAGTTCTTC. It codes for CASRTTGTGNYNEQFF. The whole variable domain, remainder taken from reference TRBV19 and TRBJ2-1, is DGGITQSPKYLFRKEGQNVTLSCEQNLNHDAMYWYRQDPGQGLRLIYYSQIVNDFQKGDIAEGYSVSREKKESFPLTVTSAQKNPTAFYLCASRTTGTGNYNEQFFGPGTRLTVL.